The T cell receptor (beta chain) described here comes from a study of shared clonotypes between healthy human individuals. On the study more broadly: Every donor yielded three CD4 naive, three CD4 memory, two CD8 naive and one CD8 memory plate. Study conclusions and caveats: Generation of non-shared clonotypes was less probable than generation of clonotypes shared by all four donors.

The length of the CDR3 is 14 residues. Germline V gene sequence: CDR1 MGHRA, CDR2 YSYEKL. The V segment lost 8 bases and the J segment 7 bases; nucleotides outside the gene matches: 8. As concerns this clone: What it binds is unknown.

Sequencing was performed with immunoSEQ multiplex PCR; in TCRdb, only in-frame clones are kept and a portion is missing. The table includes 2 million to 2.5 million clones, about 95% detected once. In the naive CD8 group, cells lacked CD45RO and were positively selected for CCR7, so terminally differentiated effector memory CD45RA+ cells were left out. The V gene is TRBV4-1, the J gene TRBJ2-1, with 10 bases that match TRBD1. Material: naive CD8+ T cells sorted from blood. The TCR originated in a man aged 18 to 30 in good health. The CDR3 loop reads CASRKGTGENEQFF. As DNA, the CDR3 is TGCGCCAGCCGAAAAGGGACAGGGGAGAATGAGCAGTTCTTC.